The 32 T cell receptor beta chains below were found in one sample sequenced in a study of T cells in Graves' hyperthyroidism and ophthalmopathy. Amplified TCR beta CDR3 regions came from RNA transcripts. The primer set for the first-round RT-PCR of the TCR CDR3 was HTBI. Using its own MiXCR run on the multiplex PCR reads, TCRdb lists one record per CDR3 protein. This repertoire shows roughly 93,000 distinct CDR3 sequences, roughly 40% found once; its top ten account for roughly 10%. The sample consisted of peripheral blood or thyroid tissue (not recorded which). The receptors derive from a woman in her twenties or thirties with Graves' hyperthyroidism.

This clonotype was seen repeatedly, ten times or more. V gene TRBV12-3 or TRBV12-4 combines with J gene TRBJ1-2; TRBD1 matches 8 bases. J lost 5 bases, V lost 6 bases, and 5 bases had no gene match. The CDR3 loop spans 13 amino acids. The CDR3 spells CASSFDRGYGYTF. CDR3 nucleotides: TGTGCCAGCAGCTTCGACAGGGGATATGGCTACACCTTC.

The sample holds many counts of this clonotype. This chain links TRBV20-1 with TRBJ1-4, with D unclear. CDR1 and CDR2 from the germline V gene are DFQATT and SNEGSKA (reference sequence). Trimming shortened V by 3 bases and J by 8 bases, and 7 bases separated the two germline ends. This CDR3 is 11 amino acids long. The CDR3 DNA sequence: TGCAGTGCTAGTTTGCCAGAAAAACTGTTTTTT. It encodes CSASLPEKLFF.

Comments on this clonotype: This likely comes from a read error, as the CDR3 has no conserved phenylalanine or tryptophan at its end. The chain has TRBV7-4 and TRBJ2-7; D not resolved. The CDR3 spans 14 residues. With 5 bases removed from V and 6 bases from J, the gap between germline ends came to 17 bases. Germline lookup yields CDR1 SGHVT and CDR2 SQSDAQ. CDR3 region: CASSRTTEIGEQYS. In DNA, the CDR3 is TGTGCCAGCAGCCGTACTACAGAAATAGGCGAGCAGTACTCC.

There are many counts of this clonotype. The rearrangement uses TRBV7-9 and TRBJ2-5; 12 bases fit TRBD2. This CDR3 region has 16 residues. Germline CDR1 is SEHNR and CDR2 is FQNEAQ (reference sequence). V shed 1 base, J shed 5 bases, and the junction held 5 bases outside the gene matches. The CDR3 region is CASSLDGLAGWETQYF. CDR3 nucleotides: TGTGCCAGCAGCTTAGATGGACTAGCGGGATGGGAGACCCAGTACTTC.

Regarding this clonotype: A much larger clone lies one base from this, so it may be a read error. The conserved final phenylalanine or tryptophan is absent from the CDR3, which likely points to a read error. The chain employs TRBV28 and TRBJ1-1; D uncertain. V gave up 3 bases and J gave up 0 bases, with 5 bases separating them. The CDR3 is 13 amino acids. The germline V gene encodes CDR1 MDHEN and CDR2 SYDVKM. The CDR3 region has the DNA TGTGCCAGCAGTTTCGTGGTGAACACTGAAGCTTTCTTG. Its translation: CASSFVVNTEAFL.

This clonotype occurred many times. The J gene is TRBJ1-6, the V gene TRBV28; D remains unclear. The V and J ends lost 8 bases and 0 bases respectively, with 8 bases between them. The CDR3 length is 14 residues. CDR1 is MDHEN, CDR2 SYDVKM, per germline. CDR3 nucleotide sequence: TGTGCCAGCGCTGACCACTCCTATAATTCACCCCTCCACTTT. This codes for CASADHSYNSPLHF.

This rearrangement joins TRBV4-1 to TRBJ1-2; D gene uncertain. The CDR3 runs 17 residues. V lost 4 bases, J lost 8 bases, and 26 bases lay in between. CDR1 MGHRA and CDR2 YSYEKL come from the germline V gene. The DNA of the CDR3 is TGCGCCAGCAGCCGGCGGGAATGGGAGCTCGCGACGGGGGGCTACACCTTC. This encodes CASSRREWELATGGYTF.

This clonotype was seen many times. This rearrangement joins TRBV5-6 to TRBJ1-2; no clear D gene. The CDR3 spans 16 residues. The V gene lost 2 bases and the J gene lost 8 bases, with 22 bases spanning the gap. Looked up from germline, CDR1 is SGHDT and CDR2 is YYEEEE. CDR3: CASSFNYITSFGGYTF. CDR3 nucleotide sequence: TGTGCCAGCAGCTTTAATTATATCACCTCCTTTGGGGGCTACACCTTC.

Of note for this clonotype: The CDR3 end shows no conserved phenylalanine or tryptophan, and so a read error is likely. This rearrangement joins TRBV7-6 to TRBJ2-2; 8 bases are shared with TRBD2. The CDR3 has 15 amino acids. Unmatched junction bases numbered 1, after V lost 0 bases and J lost 4 bases. The germline CDR1 and CDR2 sequences are SGHVS and FNYEAQ. This CDR3 is CASSLAGGVTGELFL. DNA for the CDR3: TGTGCCAGCAGCTTAGCCGGGGGGGTCACCGGGGAGCTGTTTCTT.

This clonotype was observed at least ten times. The chain is built from TRBV2 and TRBJ1-4; D gene unclear. V lost 4 bases and J 7 bases, leaving 13 bases between the germline ends. Germline loops: CDR1 SNHLY, CDR2 FYNNEI. The CDR3 has 14 residues. CDR3: CASSVRARGEKLFF. The CDR3 nucleotides read TGTGCCAGCAGTGTAAGGGCCCGGGGTGAAAAACTGTTTTTT. The variable domain in full, with the rest retrieved from reference TRBV2 and TRBJ1-4, is EPEVTQTPSHQVTQMGQEVILRCVPISNHLYFYWYRQILGQKVEFLVSFYNNEISEKSEIFDDQFSVERPDGSNFTLKIRSTKLEDSAMYFCASSVRARGEKLFFGSGTQLSVL.

This clonotype has a single count. V gene TRBV20-1 combines with J gene TRBJ2-5; no clear D. The CDR3 extends over 14 amino acids. Per germline, CDR1 DFQATT and CDR2 SNEGSKA (reference sequence). Trimming shortened V by 5 bases and J by 4 bases, and 17 bases separated the two germline ends. CDR3 sequence: CSARPTRVGETQYF. The CDR3 nucleotides are TGCAGTGCTCGACCGACAAGAGTGGGAGAGACCCAGTACTTC.

This clonotype was counted a few times. The chain combines TRBV18 with TRBJ1-5, with no clear D. The CDR3 covers 15 residues. Germline V lookup: CDR1 KGHSH, CDR2 LQKENI. Trimming removed 4 bases at V and 4 bases at J, with 14 bases between. CDR3 nucleotide sequence: TGTGCCAGCTCACTCAGGCCGTCCGAGAATCAGCCCCAGCATTTT. Translated: CASSLRPSENQPQHF.

DNA of the CDR3: TGCGCCAGCAGTGAGACTAGCGGCTTCCAAGAGACCCAGTACTTC. Translated: CASSETSGFQETQYF. The chain employs TRBV10-2 and TRBJ2-5; 8 bases fit TRBD2. Trimming cost V 2 bases and J 1 base; bases outside gene matches: 3. The CDR3 consists of 15 residues. Germline-derived CDR1 and CDR2 are WSHSY and SAAADI.

Notes on this clonotype: This clone may be a read error of a much larger clone one base away. CDR3 sequence: CASSSTVSHGYTF. CDR3 nucleotides: TGTGCCAGCAGCTCTACGGTTTCCCATGGCTACACCTTC. The chain is built from TRBV7-9 and TRBJ1-2; D unclear. CDR1 is SEHNR, CDR2 FQNEAQ, per germline (reference sequence). The CDR3 contains 13 residues. V was cut by 4 bases and J by 6 bases, with 12 bases left in between.

This clonotype was seen repeatedly, ten times or more. The chain joins TRBV6-6 to TRBJ2-5, with 13 bases lining up with TRBD2. V shed 10 bases, J shed 1 base, and the junction held 18 bases outside the gene matches. The CDR3 consists of 19 residues. CDR1 and CDR2 from the germline V gene are MNHNY and SVGAGI (reference sequence). CDR3 protein: CATRRWHRGTSGVQETQYF. For the CDR3, the DNA is TGTGCCACAAGAAGATGGCACAGGGGGACTAGCGGGGTCCAAGAGACCCAGTACTTC.

This clonotype showed up many times. The V call is TRBV15, the J call TRBJ1-6; TRBD1 might be the D (5 bases). The V gene's germline CDR1 is LNHNV and CDR2 YYDKDF (reference sequence). This CDR3 is 14 amino acids long. V lost 6 bases and J 7 bases, leaving 13 bases between the germline ends. CDR3 coding DNA: TGTGCCACCAGTACAGACAGAGAAAATTCACCCCTCCACTTT. It specifies CATSTDRENSPLHF.

This clonotype occurred many times. The chain recombines TRBV7-2 with TRBJ2-7, with 8 positions matching TRBD1. This CDR3 is 12 amino acids long. The germline CDR1 and CDR2 sequences are SGHTA and FQGNSA. J gave up 11 bases and V 1 base, and 4 bases lay outside the gene matches. The CDR3 here is CASSLGGGQEYF. As DNA, the CDR3 is TGTGCCAGCAGCTTAGGTGGGGGACAGGAGTACTTC.

The V gene is TRBV7-3, the J gene TRBJ2-5; 7 bases map to TRBD2. Germline trimming cut 5 bases from V and 3 bases from J; bases unmatched to any gene: 6. There are 14 residues in the CDR3. Germline V lookup: CDR1 SGHTA, CDR2 FQGTGA. This CDR3 is CASSPGLVEETQYF. CDR3 nucleotides: TGTGCCAGCAGCCCCGGACTAGTGGAAGAGACCCAGTACTTC.

This clonotype was seen ten or more times. The genes are TRBV28 and TRBJ1-5; 8 nucleotides line up with TRBD1. Germline-derived CDR1 and CDR2 are MDHEN and SYDVKM. The CDR3 length is 13 residues. Trimming cost V 8 bases and J 5 bases; bases outside gene matches: 5. The CDR3 loop reads CASRGQGYQPQHF. CDR3 nucleotides: TGTGCCAGCCGCGGACAGGGATATCAGCCCCAGCATTTT.

This chain connects TRBV15 to TRBJ2-7; either TRBD1 or TRBD2 may supply D (5 bases each). The germline V and J ends were trimmed by 3 bases and 5 bases, with 8 bases remaining between them. Per the germline V gene, CDR1 is LNHNV and CDR2 is YYDKDF (reference sequence). This CDR3 comprises 12 residues. DNA of the CDR3: TGTGCCACCAGCAGGGGGACCAACGAGCAGTACTTC. This gives the protein CATSRGTNEQYF. The whole variable domain, filled in from reference TRBV15 and TRBJ2-7, reads DAMVIQNPRYQVTQFGKPVTLSCSQTLNHNVMYWYQQKSSQAPKLLFHYYDKDFNNEADTPDNFQSRRPNTSFCFLDIRSPGLGDTAMYLCATSRGTNEQYFGPGTRLTVT.

This chain joins TRBV24-1 and TRBJ2-7; TRBD2 might be the D (5 bases). Germline CDR1 is KGHDR and CDR2 is SFDVKD. This CDR3 has 14 amino acids. Trimming stripped 4 bases from V and 1 base from J, with 10 bases between. In nucleotides, the CDR3 is TGTGCCACCAGTGACGACACGGGATCCTACGAGCAGTACTTC. This translates into CATSDDTGSYEQYF.

The chain links TRBV7-2 to TRBJ1-2; 7 bases are a match to TRBD1. CDR1 is SGHTA and CDR2 is FQGNSA in the germline V gene. This CDR3 is built from 13 residues. V shed 6 bases and J 4 bases; nucleotides not matched to a gene: 5. CDR3 nucleotides: TGTGCCAGCAGTGAAGCAGGGGGCTATGGCTACACCTTC. Protein product: CASSEAGGYGYTF.

This clonotype was observed at least ten times. This rearrangement joins TRBV12-3 or TRBV12-4 to TRBJ1-1, with 7 positions matching TRBD1. Germline trimming cut 1 base from V and 5 bases from J; bases unmatched to any gene: 10. The length of the CDR3 is 16 residues. The CDR3: CASSLDRGGIRTEAFF. The CDR3 DNA sequence: TGTGCCAGCAGTTTAGACAGGGGTGGGATTAGGACTGAAGCTTTCTTT.

This clonotype was counted ten times or more. J is TRBJ2-5 and V is TRBV7-9; perhaps TRBD2 as D (5 bases). The germline gives CDR1 SEHNR, CDR2 FQNEAQ (reference sequence). Trimming shortened V by 1 base and J by 2 bases, and 8 bases separated the two germline ends. The CDR3 is made up of 14 amino acids. The DNA for the CDR3 is TGTGCCAGCAGCTTAGTGGGCGGGCAAGAGACCCAGTACTTC. Its translation is CASSLVGGQETQYF.

This sequence joins TRBV7-9 and TRBJ2-3, with 10 bases identical to TRBD2. Trimming cost V 3 bases and J 3 bases; bases outside gene matches: 6. This CDR3 has 16 amino acids. Germline values: CDR1 SEHNR, CDR2 FQNEAQ (reference sequence). CDR3 sequence reads: CASSLPSGSSTDTQYF. Written as DNA, the CDR3 is TGTGCCAGCAGCTTGCCTAGCGGGAGTAGTACAGATACGCAGTATTTT.

The chain carries TRBV7-9 and TRBJ2-7; D is undetermined. The ends were cut back, 8 bases at V and 5 bases at J, with 22 bases in the middle. CDR3 length: 15 residues. CDR1 and CDR2 (germline): SEHNR, FQNEAQ (reference sequence). CDR3 in DNA: TGTGCCAGCGGCTCGCTAGACCCCGTGAGCAACGAGCAGTACTTC. It is translated as CASGSLDPVSNEQYF.

This clonotype showed up many times. This chain joins TRBV15 and TRBJ2-5, with D possibly TRBD2 on 5 matching bases. CDR1 is LNHNV and CDR2 is YYDKDF in the germline V gene (reference sequence). The CDR3 is 14 residues long. Trimming removed 4 bases at V and 4 bases at J, with 13 bases between. The CDR3 DNA follows: TGTGCCACCAGCAAACGTCTGGGGAGAGAGACCCAGTACTTC. The encoded protein is CATSKRLGRETQYF.

This clonotype was counted at least ten times. The chain couples TRBV12-3 or TRBV12-4 to TRBJ1-5, with D hard to call. The CDR3 contains 18 residues. V was cut by 6 bases and J by 0 bases, with 21 bases left in between. For the CDR3, the DNA is TGTGCCAGCAGCCGGGGTAGGAAGGGAGCTTATAGCAATCAGCCCCAGCATTTT. Translating gives CASSRGRKGAYSNQPQHF.

The V and J genes are TRBV19 and TRBJ2-5, with 10 positions matching TRBD1. This CDR3 comprises 15 residues. CDR1 is LNHDA, CDR2 SQIVND, per germline (reference sequence). The V segment lost 9 bases and the J segment 5 bases; nucleotides outside the gene matches: 12. CDR3 sequence: CASSPGTGVYETQYF. CDR3 nucleotide sequence: TGTGCCAGCAGTCCCGGGACAGGGGTCTACGAGACCCAGTACTTC.

This clonotype was picked up many times. This chain links TRBV5-1 with TRBJ1-5; D is perhaps TRBD1 (5 bases). The CDR3 length is 14 residues. The germline gives CDR1 SGHRS, CDR2 YFSETQ. The germline V and J ends were trimmed by 0 bases and 1 base, with 5 bases remaining between them. This CDR3 reads CASSLGQSNQPQHF. The CDR3 bases are TGCGCCAGCAGCTTGGGACAGAGCAATCAGCCCCAGCATTTT.

This clonotype was counted between two and nine times. The genes are TRBV20-1 and TRBJ1-3, with unresolved D. V was clipped by 3 bases and J by 0 bases, with 9 bases between them. The CDR3 consists of 14 residues. CDR1 DFQATT and CDR2 SNEGSKA come from the germline V gene (reference sequence). CDR3 bases: TGCAGTGCTAGGAGGCCTCCCTCTGGAAACACCATATATTTT. Translating gives CSARRPPSGNTIYF.

This CDR3 is CSASGLGYQSSNQPQYF. The CDR3 DNA reads as TGCAGTGCCTCCGGGCTTGGATATCAGAGTAGCAATCAGCCCCAGTACTTC. J is TRBJ1-5 and V is TRBV20-1; D uncertain. The last part of the DNA fits TRBJ2-5 better; the J call may be wrong. The germline V gene has CDR1 DFQATT and CDR2 SNEGSKA (reference sequence). The CDR3 consists of 17 residues.